This passage covers 27 T cell receptor beta chains from one sample sequenced in a study of blood T cell repertoires in COVID-19. Profiled with immunoSEQ multiplex PCR; TCRdb holds only in-frame clones, not every one. The profile covers roughly 97,000 clones, with roughly 91% appearing a single time and approximately 5.5% taken by the ten largest. Sequenced: peripheral blood. These receptor sequences come from a human donor in a cohort sampled during active COVID-19.

This chain connects TRBV9 to TRBJ2-2; 7 nucleotides agree with TRBD2. Germline assignment: CDR1 SGDLS and CDR2 YYNGEE. The CDR3 consists of 16 residues. V lost 2 bases to trimming and J lost 5 bases; unmatched junction nucleotides: 9. CDR3 residues: CASSVGLGEGTGELFF. CDR3 sequence (DNA): TGTGCCAGCAGCGTCGGGCTGGGGGAGGGGACCGGGGAGCTGTTTTTT.

V usage is TRBV5-1 and J usage is TRBJ2-3; no definite D call. The germline CDR1 and CDR2 sequences are SGHRS and YFSETQ. V lost 0 bases, J lost 3 bases, and 8 bases lay in between. The CDR3 covers 14 residues. This CDR3 is CASSLEERTDTQYF. In DNA, the CDR3 is TGCGCCAGCAGCTTGGAAGAGAGGACAGATACGCAGTATTTT.

The chain employs TRBV28 and TRBJ2-2; 7 positions match TRBD1. With V trimmed by 6 bases and J by 5 bases, 9 bases remained unmatched. This CDR3 is built from 15 residues. From germline, CDR1 is MDHEN and CDR2 SYDVKM. The CDR3 DNA is TGTGCCAGCAGACCCCCCACGACAGGGACCGGGGAGCTGTTTTTT. The encoded protein is CASRPPTTGTGELFF.

This chain connects TRBV5-1 to TRBJ1-1, with 7 bases fitting TRBD1. The length of the CDR3 is 15 residues. CDR1 and CDR2 from the germline V gene are SGHRS and YFSETQ. V dropped 3 bases and J dropped 1; count of bases not matched to a gene: 6. The CDR3, as DNA: TGCGCCAGCAGCTCACAGGGGACGGGGAACACTGAAGCTTTCTTT. It yields the protein CASSSQGTGNTEAFF.

The chain couples TRBV6-2 or TRBV6-3 to TRBJ1-5; unclear D gene. Trimming removed 0 bases at V and 3 bases at J, with 12 bases between. From germline, CDR1 is MNHEY and CDR2 SVGEGT. The CDR3 has 16 residues. The CDR3 DNA sequence: TGTGCCAGCAGTTACTCCTGGCTTCCCCACAATCAGCCCCAGCATTTT. Amino acids: CASSYSWLPHNQPQHF.

This clone showed up just once. The V gene is TRBV6-7, the J gene TRBJ2-1; TRBD1 aligns across 8 bases. TRBV6-7 is filed as an ORF, its function uncertain. The CDR3 is made up of 15 amino acids. Trimming took 1 base from V and 5 from J; bases not matched to a gene: 4. The CDR3 nucleotides are TGTGCCAGCAGTTACTTTGGGACAGGAGACAATGAGCAGTTCTTC. Translation: CASSYFGTGDNEQFF.

The chain employs TRBV15 and TRBJ2-7, with TRBD2 identical over 8 bases. Germline CDR1 reads LNHNV; CDR2 reads YYDKDF (reference sequence). The CDR3 runs 17 residues. Unmatched junction bases numbered 15, after V lost 5 bases and J lost 3 bases. Here the CDR3 DNA reads TGTGCCACCAGCCGTGATCGGGGGGGGACTAAATTCTACGAGCAGTACTTC. Its translation is CATSRDRGGTKFYEQYF.

The chain combines TRBV7-2 with TRBJ2-1; 8 bases agree with TRBD1. In germline, CDR1 is SGHTA, CDR2 FQGNSA. The V segment lost 5 bases and the J segment 7 bases; nucleotides outside the gene matches: 19. The CDR3 is 18 residues long. The CDR3 coding sequence is TGTGCCAGCAGCCTCCTTCGGACAGGGCACCTCTCTAGGAATGAGCAGTTCTTC. This sequence encodes CASSLLRTGHLSRNEQFF.

The genes are TRBV4-2 and TRBJ1-4, with D perhaps matching TRBD1 (6 bases). The germline V gene encodes CDR1 LGHNA and CDR2 YNFKEQ. The CDR3 loop spans 17 amino acids. The V and J ends lost 0 bases and 3 bases respectively, with 14 bases between them. The CDR3 spells CASSQDGGSGANEKLFF. The CDR3 bases are TGTGCCAGCAGCCAAGATGGGGGATCAGGGGCTAATGAAAAACTGTTTTTT.

This chain joins TRBV4-3 and TRBJ1-2; D is undetermined. The CDR3 contains 14 residues. Trimming pared 1 base from V and 2 bases from J, leaving 8 bases between. Germline V CDR1 and CDR2: LGHNA, YSLEER. CDR3 in DNA: TGCGCCAGCAGCCAAGTCGAGGGAAACTATGGCTACACCTTC. Translating it yields CASSQVEGNYGYTF.

The chain employs TRBV7-9 and TRBJ2-1; 8 bases agree with TRBD2. The trim removed 0 bases at V and 0 bases at J, leaving 7 bases unmatched. The CDR3 covers 18 residues. Germline CDR1 SEHNR, CDR2 FQNEAQ (reference sequence). DNA for the CDR3: TGTGCCAGCAGCTTAGCGCTTCTGCGGGAGGCCTCCTACAATGAGCAGTTCTTC. Residues: CASSLALLREASYNEQFF.

In regard to this clone: The junction departs from the called germline gene at one end, perhaps through a read error. This chain joins TRBV3-1 (or the pseudogene TRBV3-2) and TRBJ2-7, with TRBD2 matching over 15 bases. The CDR3 runs 15 residues. Per germline, CDR1 LGHDT and CDR2 YNNKEL (reference sequence). CDR3 protein: CASSRGLAGGRGFYF. CDR3 DNA sequence: TGTGCCAGCAGCCGAGGACTAGCGGGAGGGCGCGGGTTTTATTTC.

V and J are TRBV25-1 and TRBJ1-2; perhaps TRBD1 as D (5 bases). The CDR3 has 14 amino acids. Trimming took 1 base from V and 4 from J, leaving 10 bases between them. Looked up from germline, CDR1 is MGHDK and CDR2 is SYGVNS. The CDR3 spells CASSESAGFYGYTF. The CDR3 coding sequence is TGTGCCAGCAGTGAATCCGCAGGGTTCTATGGCTACACCTTC.

The CDR3 DNA reads TGTGCCAGCAGCTCCCAGGGGACAGGGGGCCCTTATAGCAATCAGCCCCAGCATTTT. Encoded protein: CASSSQGTGGPYSNQPQHF. The chain employs TRBV7-9 and TRBJ1-5, with TRBD1 matching over 12 bases. The germline CDR1 and CDR2 sequences are SEHNR and FQNEAQ (reference sequence). The ends lost 4 bases at V and 0 bases at J; junction bases unmatched: 10. This CDR3 has 19 amino acids.

The chain's CDR3 is CASRDYRNNEQFF. Here the CDR3 DNA reads TGTGCCAGCCGGGACTACCGCAACAATGAGCAGTTCTTC. The J gene is TRBJ2-1, the V gene TRBV6-5, with 7 bases identical to TRBD2. CDR3 size: 13 residues. V lost 8 bases and J lost 5; bases outside the gene matches: 6. The germline gives CDR1 MNHEY, CDR2 SVGAGI.

This clone was observed once. The chain uses TRBV5-4 and TRBJ2-3; the match to TRBD2 covers 12 bases. V was pared by 4 bases and J by 4 bases, with 4 bases of the junction left unmatched. Germline CDR1 reads SGHNT; CDR2 reads YYREEE (reference sequence). The CDR3 loop spans 15 amino acids. CDR3 residues: CASSLAGGWADTQYF. The CDR3 DNA sequence: TGTGCCAGCAGCCTAGCGGGGGGGTGGGCAGATACGCAGTATTTT.

The chain is built from TRBV19 and TRBJ1-6, with unresolved D. The V and J ends lost 6 bases and 5 bases respectively, with 11 bases between them. The CDR3 is 14 amino acids. Germline-derived CDR1 and CDR2 are LNHDA and SQIVND (reference sequence). CDR3 sequence reads: CASRTDTDNSPLHF. The CDR3 coding sequence is TGTGCCAGTAGAACAGACACGGATAATTCACCCCTCCACTTT.

The chain is built from TRBV28 and TRBJ1-6; 12 nucleotides align to TRBD1. Germline CDR1 is MDHEN and CDR2 is SYDVKM. The V segment lost 1 base and the J segment 9 bases; nucleotides outside the gene matches: 4. This CDR3 spans 16 amino acids. The CDR3 bases are TGTGCCAGCAGTTTATTAGGGACAGGGGGCGTTTCACCCCTCCACTTT. This sequence encodes CASSLLGTGGVSPLHF.

The chain joins TRBV6-5 to TRBJ1-5, with 10 bases identical to TRBD1. V shed 6 bases, J shed 5 bases, and the junction held 7 bases outside the gene matches. The CDR3 loop spans 15 amino acids. From germline, CDR1 is MNHEY and CDR2 SVGAGI. CDR3 in amino acids: CASSPGGQGYQPQHF. CDR3 nucleotide sequence: TGTGCCAGCAGCCCGGGGGGACAGGGGTATCAGCCCCAGCATTTT.

The chain couples TRBV28 to TRBJ1-5, with D possibly matching TRBD1 (5 bases). Germline V gives CDR1 MDHEN, CDR2 SYDVKM. The CDR3 has 13 residues. V was shortened by 3 bases and J by 5 bases, with 8 bases between the two germline ends. CDR3 sequence (DNA): TGTGCCAGCAGTTTGGGGGGAGATCAGCCCCAGCATTTT. It encodes CASSLGGDQPQHF. The variable domain in full, completed from reference TRBV28 and TRBJ1-5, reads DVKVTQSSRYLVKRTGEKVFLECVQDMDHENMFWYRQDPGLGLRLIYFSYDVKMKEKGDIPEGYSVSREKKERFSLILESASTNQTSMYLCASSLGGDQPQHFGDGTRLSIL.

The count of this clone is one. The genes are TRBV6-5 and TRBJ1-1; TRBD1 agrees at 8 bases. J lost 3 bases, V lost 4 bases, and 4 bases had no gene match. Per the germline V gene, CDR1 is MNHEY and CDR2 is SVGAGI. This CDR3 is built from 14 residues. The CDR3 spells CASSSRDRYTEAFF. CDR3 bases: TGTGCCAGCAGTTCCCGGGACAGGTACACTGAAGCTTTCTTT.

This clone came up once. This chain joins TRBV4-3 and TRBJ2-1; D is uncertain. From germline, CDR1 is LGHNA and CDR2 YSLEER. This CDR3 region has 17 residues. Trimming stripped 3 bases from V and 4 bases from J, with 19 bases between. The chain's CDR3 is CASSHVRLGSTYNEQFF. In DNA, the CDR3 is TGCGCCAGCAGCCACGTGAGGCTTGGTTCCACATACAATGAGCAGTTCTTC.

This clone was recorded once. The chain uses TRBV9 and TRBJ1-2; 10 nucleotides agree with TRBD1. After removal of 3 bases from V and 5 bases from J, the junction contained 7 bases not matched to a gene. This CDR3 region has 15 residues. CDR1 and CDR2 from the germline V gene are SGDLS and YYNGEE. CDR3: CASSGRDRGDYGYTF. CDR3 nucleotide sequence: TGTGCCAGCAGCGGTCGGGACAGGGGAGATTATGGCTACACCTTC.

J is TRBJ2-7 and V is TRBV20-1, with 7 nucleotides matching TRBD1. The germline CDR1 and CDR2 sequences are DFQATT and SNEGSKA (reference sequence). Trimming cost V 7 bases and J 2 bases; bases outside gene matches: 2. The CDR3 sequence is 11 residues long. CDR3: CSVTGAYEQYF. In DNA, the CDR3 is TGCAGTGTCACAGGGGCCTACGAGCAGTACTTC.

The rearrangement uses TRBV28 and TRBJ2-1; 7 bases line up with TRBD2. Trimming at V came to 7 bases and at J to 4 bases, leaving 4 bases not matched to a gene. CDR1 and CDR2 from the germline V gene are MDHEN and SYDVKM. This CDR3 has 13 residues. CDR3 nucleotide sequence: TGTGCCAGCAACCTAGCGGAGTACAATGAGCAGTTCTTC. Translating it yields CASNLAEYNEQFF.

The V gene is TRBV19, the J gene TRBJ2-2; 8 bases fit TRBD1. The CDR3 has 14 residues. Germline assignment: CDR1 LNHDA and CDR2 SQIVND (reference sequence). The V and J ends lost 6 bases and 7 bases, in that order; junction bases with no gene match: 7. The CDR3, as DNA: TGTGCCAGTAGATTTTCAGGGGGCGTCGGGGAGCTGTTTTTT. Amino acids: CASRFSGGVGELFF.

This chain uses TRBV5-1 with TRBJ1-2, with TRBD1 as a possible D gene (6 bases). V lost 3 bases to trimming and J lost 5 bases, with 8 bases between them. This CDR3 comprises 12 residues. Germline V gives CDR1 SGHRS, CDR2 YFSETQ. CDR3 residues: CASSSGTYGYTF. The CDR3 DNA is TGCGCCAGCAGCTCGGGGACATATGGCTACACCTTC.